Listed below are T cell receptor beta chains from one sample, sequenced in a study of cytomegalovirus exposure and HLA in healthy donors. Only in-frame clones appear in the TCRdb table, and some are missing; sequencing was by immunoSEQ multiplex PCR. The sample carries 110,000 to 150,000 clones, 80% to 95% recorded once. Material: PBMCs. All receptors come from a man between 18 and 29 years old in good health and CMV-seronegative. Both conserved end residues are part of each CDR3. Each record gives: J gene, V gene, D gene, clone size, CDR3 protein, CDR3 DNA. A D gene is named only where the DNA matches it firmly. The listing skips clone size in some rows; elsewhere it reads once, few, many or a size class.

TRBJ1-4 TRBV27 TRBD1 . CASSRGFQEKLFF TGTGCCAGCAGCAGGGGGTTTCAGGAAAAACTGTTTTTT
TRBJ2-3 TRBV5-1 TRBD2 . CASSLDSSGRLSDTQYF TGCGCCAGCAGCTTGGACTCTAGCGGAAGACTTTCAGATACGCAGTATTTT
TRBJ2-2 TRBV7-7 . . CASRPRGPGELFF TGTGCCAGCAGACCCCGCGGCCCCGGGGAGCTGTTTTTT
TRBJ1-1 TRBV6-4 . . CASSQDGGMNTEAFF TGTGCCAGCAGTCAAGACGGGGGGATGAACACTGAAGCTTTCTTT
TRBJ1-2 TRBV7-9 TRBD1 . CASSSDRGPDYGYTF TGTGCCAGCAGCTCGGACAGGGGGCCAGACTATGGCTACACCTTC
TRBJ1-3 TRBV6-5 . . CATTDYSGNTIYF TGTGCCACGACGGACTACTCTGGAAACACCATATATTTT
TRBJ1-2 TRBV19 . . CASSIEGPAGYTF TGTGCCAGTAGTATAGAGGGGCCCGCGGGCTACACCTTC
TRBJ1-3 TRBV18 TRBD1 . CASSSGRQGATGNTIYF TGTGCCAGCTCATCGGGACGACAGGGGGCCACTGGAAACACCATATATTTT
TRBJ2-1 TRBV25-1 . . CASSEYGHYNEQFF TGTGCCAGCAGTGAATACGGACACTACAATGAGCAGTTCTTC
TRBJ1-1 TRBV18 TRBD1 . CASSPDRGRGNTEAFF TGTGCCAGCTCACCCGACAGGGGGCGGGGGAACACTGAAGCTTTCTTT
TRBJ2-3 TRBV30 . . CAWSVLVTSTDTQYF TGTGCCTGGAGTGTACTTGTGACTAGCACAGATACGCAGTATTTT
TRBJ2-5 TRBV7-2 . . CASSSYGREETQYF TGTGCCAGCAGCTCATACGGGAGAGAGGAGACCCAGTACTTC
TRBJ2-1 TRBV14 TRBD2 . CASSEHSGGIINEQFF TGTGCCAGCAGCGAACATAGCGGGGGGATTATCAATGAGCAGTTCTTC
TRBJ2-2 TRBV5-1 TRBD2 few CASSLAGSGRNTGELFF TGCGCCAGCAGCTTGGCAGGGAGCGGGAGGAACACCGGGGAGCTGTTTTTT